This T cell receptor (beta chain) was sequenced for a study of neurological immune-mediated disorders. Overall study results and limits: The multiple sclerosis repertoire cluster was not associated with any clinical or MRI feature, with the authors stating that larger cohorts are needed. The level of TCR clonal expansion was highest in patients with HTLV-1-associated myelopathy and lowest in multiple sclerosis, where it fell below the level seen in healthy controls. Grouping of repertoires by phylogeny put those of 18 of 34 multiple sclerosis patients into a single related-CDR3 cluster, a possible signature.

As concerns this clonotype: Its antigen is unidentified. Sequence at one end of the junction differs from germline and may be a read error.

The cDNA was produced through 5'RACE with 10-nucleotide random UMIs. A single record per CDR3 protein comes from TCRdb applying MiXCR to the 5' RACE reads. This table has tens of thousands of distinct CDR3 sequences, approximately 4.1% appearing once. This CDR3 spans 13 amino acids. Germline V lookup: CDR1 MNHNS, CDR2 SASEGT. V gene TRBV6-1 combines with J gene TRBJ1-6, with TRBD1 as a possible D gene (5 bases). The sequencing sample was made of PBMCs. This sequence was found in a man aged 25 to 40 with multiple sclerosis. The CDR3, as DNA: TGTGCCAGCAGTGAAGGGGGGGTCTCACCCCTCAACTTT. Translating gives CASSEGGVSPLNF.